The clone carrying this T cell receptor (beta chain) showed up many times. The data are from a study of HIV-infected children after antiretroviral therapy interruption. About the study: Most children had recorded EBV and CMV exposure. For the interruption arm, samples span week 0 through about 3 years after study end. Samples from the continuous-treatment group were taken at weeks 0, 48 and 150.

Trimming removed 2 bases from V and 7 bases from J; junction bases left unmatched: 2. CDR1 and CDR2 (germline): DFQATT, SNEGSKA (reference sequence). This CDR3 has 12 residues. A 3' RACE protocol on RNA, with unique molecular identifiers, produced the TCR library. TCRdb re-analysed the 3' RACE reads in MiXCR, keeping a single row per CDR3 protein. Among about 89,000 distinct CDR3 sequences listed, 6.9% were seen once. Treatment in this sample: PENTA 11 planned treatment interruption arm or continuous ART arm. Only samples with at least 5 million viable PBMCs qualified. The sequences come from CD45RA+ CD4+ T cells from PBMCs, pooled from several time points, collected from a donor given antiretroviral therapy, either interrupted or continuous. Subset specified: naive CD4+ CD45RA+ CD45RO- T cells. This receptor was obtained from a pool of human donors with HIV. This chain connects TRBV20-1 to TRBJ1-1, with TRBD1 matching over 9 bases. Here the CDR3 DNA reads TGCAGTGCTAGAAGACAGGGGGTTGAAGCTTTCTTT. Translating it yields CSARRQGVEAFF.